The present T cell receptor beta chain was sequenced within a study of CD8 T cells in ankylosing spondylitis. MiXCR was run by TCRdb on the 5' RACE reads, yielding one entry per CDR3 protein. The sample yields 50,000 to 65,000 distinct CDR3 sequences, 6.5% to 9% seen once. Study-level results: Significantly higher representation of disease-linked clones was reported for matched ankylosing spondylitis synovial fluid. Some motif variants were previously reported in reactive arthritis synovial fluid and blood. Relatively scarce in peripheral blood, disease-linked clones were CD8+.

V lost 8 bases, J lost 6 bases, and 13 bases lay in between. This CDR3 is built from 13 residues. Germline V CDR1 and CDR2: MNHNY, SVGAGI (reference sequence). This clonotype has ten or more counts. Its antigen remains unidentified. The receptor was derived from a female donor with ankylosing spondylitis or in good health (not recorded which). The chain combines TRBV6-6 with TRBJ2-2; D is perhaps TRBD2 (7 bases). The specimen was blood, either unsorted or a sorted T cell fraction (not recorded which). This CDR3 reads CASSGGAAGELFF. CDR3 coding DNA: TGTGCCAGCTCTGGGGGGGCAGCCGGGGAGCTGTTTTTT.